Only a few counts were recorded for the clone carrying this T cell receptor (beta chain). It was across several immunoSEQ plates that each subset's genomic DNA was evenly split. Sequencing was performed with immunoSEQ multiplex PCR; in TCRdb, only in-frame clones are kept and a portion is missing. Among some 1 million clones listed, 65% to 80% were seen once. The data are from a study of shared clonotypes between healthy human individuals. Trimming removed 6 bases from V and 5 bases from J, with 10 bases in between. The CDR3 is 12 amino acids. Germline V gene lookup returns CDR1 MDHEN and CDR2 SYDVKM.

The sequence was collected from a man aged 18 to 29 in good health. The rearrangement uses TRBV28 and TRBJ1-1; D remains unclear. The sample taken for sequencing was memory CD4+ T cells sorted from blood. Subset specified: CD45RA-negative fraction. CDR3 DNA sequence: TGTGCCAGCAGGGACGAGCAGACTGAAGCTTTCTTT. Translated: CASRDEQTEAFF.